The clone carrying this TCR beta chain was seen once. What it binds is unknown. The data were obtained in a study of STAT3 mutations in large granular lymphocyte leukemia. Study-level findings and limits: In about 35% of the 18 patients, new TCR clonotypes emerged after therapy. At least one immunodominant TCR beta clonotype appeared in every T-cell large granular lymphocyte leukemia patient.

This CDR3 has 16 amino acids. Deletions cut 3 bases from V and 0 bases from J, with 15 bases between. CDR1 and CDR2 (germline): MDHEN, SYDVKM. Clones were read by immunoSEQ multiplex PCR, and TCRdb kept only the in-frame ones, dropping some. There are 30,000 to 35,000 clones in the sample; about 74% occur only once, and roughly 31% lies in the top ten. The TCR sequence derives from a woman between 50 and 59 years old with T-cell large granular lymphocyte leukemia. Some clones in this sample may be carry-over from other donors' samples. The sample was peripheral blood mononuclear cells. This chain connects TRBV28 to TRBJ2-7; D remains unclear. The CDR3 loop is CASSFLQIMSSYEQYF. CDR3 in DNA: TGTGCCAGCAGTTTCCTACAGATAATGAGCTCCTACGAGCAGTACTTC.